The clone carrying this TCR beta chain was observed at least ten times. This sample was taken from a study of blood T cell repertoires in COVID-19. Study as a whole: Sites in the United States, Italy and Spain provided acute and convalescent COVID-19 samples.

Assay used: immunoSEQ multiplex PCR; TCRdb lists only in-frame clones, some missing. The sample records about 260,000 clones, more than 85% being singletons. V shed 3 bases, J shed 7 bases, and the junction held 1 base outside the gene matches. CDR3 length: 13 amino acids. Germline V lookup: CDR1 SGHDN, CDR2 FVKESK. The sequenced sample was peripheral blood. The clonotype was recovered from a man younger than 30 with active or convalescent COVID-19. The J gene is TRBJ2-2, the V gene TRBV14; the match to TRBD2 covers 8 bases. The CDR3 DNA is TGTGCCAGCAGCCATGGGACTAGCGGGGAGCTGTTTTTT. Amino acid sequence: CASSHGTSGELFF.